The 17 T cell receptor beta chains presented below share a single source sample, sequenced in a study of molecular identifiers for immune sequencing clone quantification. MiXCR was run by TCRdb on the PCR reads, yielding one entry per CDR3 protein. The table has roughly 300,000 distinct CDR3 sequences, about a quarter seen once; the top ten hold 0.74%. The specimen sequenced was naive CD8+ T cells from blood, with Jurkat cell RNA spiked in. Stated subset: FACS-sorted CD8+CD4-CCR7+CD45RA+ naive T cells. Receptor source: a human donor in good health. Some libraries in this study had Jurkat cell RNA spiked in.

In its sample, this clonotype was seen many times. The chain joins TRBV6-5 to TRBJ1-4; a weak D match, TRBD1 (6 bases). The CDR3 loop spans 16 amino acids. From germline, CDR1 is MNHEY and CDR2 SVGAGI. Trimming pared 6 bases from V and 7 bases from J, leaving 21 bases between. The CDR3 region is CASSKLRIQGIEKLFF. CDR3 sequence (DNA): TGTGCCAGCAGCAAACTACGTATACAGGGCATTGAAAAACTGTTTTTT.

The gene calls are TRBV6-8 and TRBJ2-3; the D gene is possibly TRBD2 (7 bases). CDR3 size: 16 residues. CDR1 MNHGY and CDR2 SAAAGT come from the germline V gene. V lost 6 bases, J lost 3 bases, and 19 bases lay in between. The CDR3 sequence is CASRAETSRGTDTQYF. CDR3 DNA sequence: TGTGCCAGCAGGGCGGAGACTAGCAGGGGAACAGATACGCAGTATTTT.

The genes are TRBV9 and TRBJ2-7, with unresolved D. V gave up 4 bases and J gave up 5 bases, with 13 bases separating them. This CDR3 is built from 13 residues. CDR1 is SGDLS, CDR2 YYNGEE, per germline. The CDR3 reads CASSPGTPHEQYF. DNA of the CDR3: TGTGCCAGCAGCCCAGGAACCCCCCACGAGCAGTACTTC.

As for this clonotype: A read error may account for a junction end that differs from germline. The V gene is TRBV19, the J gene TRBJ1-5; TRBD1 matches at 7 bases. This CDR3 is 15 amino acids long. Germline CDR1 reads LNHDA; CDR2 reads SQIVND (reference sequence). CDR3 protein: CATGDREEGDQSQHF. The DNA for the CDR3 is TGTGCCACCGGAGACAGGGAAGAGGGGGATCAGTCCCAGCATTTT. The whole variable domain, filled in from reference TRBV19 and TRBJ1-5, reads DGGITQSPKYLFRKEGQNVTLSCEQNLNHDAMYWYRQDPGQGLRLIYYSQIVNDFQKGDIAEGYSVSREKKESFPLTVTSAQKNPTAFYLCATGDREEGDQSQHFGDGTRLSIL.

As regards this clonotype: This could be a read error, since a much larger clone is one nucleotide away. The chain couples TRBV12-3 or TRBV12-4 to TRBJ1-1; D gene uncertain. The CDR3 loop spans 14 amino acids. V lost 1 base, J lost 5 bases, and 11 bases lay in between. CDR3 nucleotides: TGTGCCAGCAGTTTAGGAGAGGGAAAAACTGAAGCTTTCTTT. Translating it yields CASSLGEGKTEAFF.

To note about this clonotype: Being one base from a much bigger clone, this may be a read error. The J gene is TRBJ2-7, the V gene TRBV4-1, with unresolved D. Germline lookup yields CDR1 MGHRA and CDR2 YSYEKL. The length of the CDR3 is 16 residues. CDR3 in amino acids: CARSQEFRPTTHEQYF. The CDR3 DNA is TGCGCCCGCAGCCAAGAATTTAGGCCGACCACACACGAGCAGTACTTC.

This clonotype was seen more than once but under ten times. The chain employs TRBV30 and TRBJ1-1, with 7 bases lining up with TRBD1. The trim removed 3 bases at V and 5 bases at J, leaving 6 bases unmatched. The germline gives CDR1 GTSNPN, CDR2 SVGIG (reference sequence). The CDR3 covers 13 residues. The CDR3 protein is CAWRTGIWTEAFF. The CDR3 DNA sequence: TGTGCCTGGAGGACAGGGATATGGACTGAAGCTTTCTTT.

This clonotype appeared many times. The chain combines TRBV28 with TRBJ2-7; tentative D call: TRBD2 (5 bases). Germline V gene lookup returns CDR1 MDHEN and CDR2 SYDVKM. The CDR3 length is 14 residues. The V end lost 3 bases, the J end lost 3 bases, and 12 bases lay between the germline ends. CDR3 DNA: TGTGCCAGCAGTTTCCGAGGGCCCAACTACGAGCAGTACTTC. Translation: CASSFRGPNYEQYF.

V and J are TRBV6-5 and TRBJ2-2; D unclear. Trimming took off 6 bases at V and 1 base at J, with 12 bases between the two ends. This CDR3 comprises 15 residues. CDR1 is MNHEY, CDR2 SVGAGI, per germline. The CDR3 loop reads CASSRTDRNTGELFF. In DNA form, the CDR3 reads TGTGCCAGCAGCCGCACTGACCGGAACACCGGGGAGCTGTTTTTT.

There are a few counts of this clonotype. The rearrangement uses TRBV5-1 and TRBJ2-5; tentatively, D is TRBD1 or TRBD2 (5 bases each). The CDR3 loop spans 16 amino acids. The V gene's germline CDR1 is SGHRS and CDR2 YFSETQ. V was clipped by 1 base and J by 1 base, with 14 bases between them. CDR3 sequence (DNA): TGCGCCAGCAGCTTGTGGGCAGGGAGTGCCCAAGAGACCCAGTACTTC. Amino acid sequence: CASSLWAGSAQETQYF.

In its sample, this clonotype was seen many times. The chain couples TRBV5-6 to TRBJ2-2; 9 bases match TRBD2. This CDR3 has 16 amino acids. Germline V CDR1 and CDR2: SGHDT, YYEEEE. Trimming cost V 0 bases and J 2 bases; bases outside gene matches: 2. CDR3 nucleotides: TGTGCCAGCAGCTTGGAGCGGGGGGTAAACACCGGGGAGCTGTTTTTT. The encoded protein is CASSLERGVNTGELFF.

This clonotype came up many times. CDR3 loop: CARSLQGRQETAPGGTQYEQYF. DNA of the CDR3: TGTGCCAGAAGCTTGCAGGGACGGCAGGAAACGGCACCAGGCGGTACCCAATACGAGCAGTACTTC. The gene calls are TRBV5-3 and TRBJ2-7; D may be TRBD1 or TRBD2 (5 bases each). TRBV5-3 belongs to the ORF category, with a function that is uncertain. V lost 1 base to trimming and J lost 4 bases, with 36 bases between them. The CDR3 runs to 22 residues.

V and J are TRBV7-6 and TRBJ1-4, with TRBD1 as a possible D gene (5 bases). V was clipped by 4 bases and J by 6 bases, with 12 bases between them. Germline lookup yields CDR1 SGHVS and CDR2 FNYEAQ. The CDR3 covers 14 residues. The CDR3 region is CASSSTRGDEKLFF. CDR3 nucleotide sequence: TGTGCCAGCAGCTCAACTAGGGGAGATGAAAAACTGTTTTTT.

Turning to this clonotype: Since a much larger clone is just one base distant, this may be a read error. The genes are TRBV7-6 and TRBJ2-7; D may be TRBD1 (6 bases). The V gene's germline CDR1 is SGHVS and CDR2 FNYEAQ. Trimming stripped 4 bases from V and 5 bases from J, with 18 bases between. The CDR3 is 15 amino acids. The CDR3 DNA reads TGTGCCAGCAGCTCCGGTGGGGGCGGAAGTCACGAGCAGTACTTC. Translated, it gives CASSSGGGGSHEQYF.

This clonotype was counted at least ten times. The chain carries TRBV5-4 and TRBJ2-5; D is possibly TRBD1 or TRBD2 (6 bases each). Trimming took 1 base from V and 2 from J, leaving 12 bases between them. This CDR3 has 15 residues. Germline V gene data show CDR1 as SGHNT and CDR2 as YYREEE (reference sequence). CDR3 sequence: CASSLNWGAQETQYF. DNA for the CDR3: TGTGCCAGCAGCTTGAATTGGGGGGCACAAGAGACCCAGTACTTC.

The gene calls are TRBV27 and TRBJ2-3, with 9 bases that match TRBD1. The CDR3 loop spans 16 amino acids. The germline gives CDR1 MNHEY, CDR2 SMNVEV (reference sequence). With 5 bases clipped from V and 4 bases from J, the junction kept 10 bases outside the gene matches. The CDR3 here is CASSQPGTGFADTQYF. Here the CDR3 DNA reads TGTGCCAGCAGTCAACCGGGGACAGGGTTCGCAGATACGCAGTATTTT.

A word on this clonotype: With a much larger clone just one base away, this may be a read error. V usage is TRBV29-1 and J usage is TRBJ2-1; no clear D. CDR3 size: 12 residues. The germline V gene encodes CDR1 SQVTM and CDR2 ANQGSEA. CDR3 amino acids: CGVKDAYNEQFF. CDR3 in DNA: TGCGGCGTCAAGGACGCTTACAATGAGCAGTTCTTC.